A single sample is the source of the 27 T cell receptor beta chains below, sequenced in a study of T-cell memory formation after mild COVID-19. One entry per CDR3 protein, called by TCRdb with MiXCR from the 5' RACE reads. In the table there are roughly 610,000 distinct CDR3 sequences, 15% to 20% of which are singletons. Material: PBMCs or a T cell subset sorted from them (not recorded which). These receptors were taken from an adult woman who had mild COVID-19 (a few samples of this study predate the infection). Cell type and time point are not known.

This clonotype came up many times. The chain links TRBV12-3 or TRBV12-4 to TRBJ2-7; 8 positions agree with TRBD1. The CDR3 spans 14 residues. The V segment lost 4 bases and the J segment 3 bases; nucleotides outside the gene matches: 5. The CDR3 sequence is CASSSMGTGYEQYF. In DNA form, the CDR3 reads TGTGCCAGCAGTTCGATGGGGACAGGCTACGAGCAGTACTTC.

At least ten counts were recorded for this clonotype. One end of the junction varies from germline; a read error may be responsible. The rearrangement links TRBV29-1 to TRBJ2-1, with 7 nucleotides matching TRBD1. The CDR3 is 12 residues long. Germline CDR1 and CDR2: SQVTM and ANQGSEA. For the CDR3, the DNA is TGCAGTTTACGACAGGGTGGTTCGACCGAGATCTTC. Residues: CSLRQGGSTEIF.

This clonotype was found a few times. This chain links TRBV12-3 or TRBV12-4 with TRBJ2-7, with D perhaps matching TRBD2 (6 bases). This CDR3 has 14 residues. V dropped 1 base and J dropped 3 bases, with 10 bases sitting between them. Here the CDR3 DNA reads TGTGCCAGCAGTTTAGGGGACTCACACTACGAGCAGTACTTC. This translates into CASSLGDSHYEQYF.

The V and J genes are TRBV4-2 and TRBJ2-1; TRBD2 matches 8 bases. The CDR3 extends over 19 amino acids. After removal of 0 bases from V and 4 bases from J, the junction contained 14 bases not matched to a gene. Germline assignment: CDR1 LGHNA and CDR2 YNFKEQ. This CDR3 is CASSQDSPREGGPYNEQFF. The CDR3 coding sequence is TGTGCCAGCAGCCAAGATTCCCCCCGGGAGGGGGGTCCTTACAATGAGCAGTTCTTC.

This chain uses TRBV3-1 with TRBJ2-7; D is ambiguous. Per the germline V gene, CDR1 is LGHDT and CDR2 is YNNKEL (reference sequence). Trimming removed 2 bases at V and 0 bases at J, with 11 bases between. The CDR3 is 15 amino acids. The CDR3 loop reads CASSQRALSSYEQYF. The CDR3 coding sequence is TGTGCCAGCAGCCAACGCGCTTTAAGCTCCTACGAGCAGTACTTC.

This chain joins TRBV25-1 and TRBJ2-2; TRBD2 might be the D (5 bases). V was clipped by 1 base and J by 4 bases, with 10 bases between them. This CDR3 region has 15 residues. The germline gives CDR1 MGHDK, CDR2 SYGVNS. In DNA form, the CDR3 reads TGTGCCAGCAGTGAATTTGAGGGCAGCACCGGGGAGCTGTTTTTT. Translated, it gives CASSEFEGSTGELFF.

In this sample, this clonotype turned up a few times. The genes are TRBV20-1 and TRBJ2-7, with D unclear. The CDR3 has 13 amino acids. The germline gives CDR1 DFQATT, CDR2 SNEGSKA (reference sequence). Trimming pared 3 bases from V and 9 bases from J, leaving 18 bases between. CDR3 sequence reads: CSASFGSYPVQYF. DNA of the CDR3: TGCAGTGCTAGTTTCGGCTCCTACCCCGTGCAGTACTTC.

The rearrangement joins TRBV2 to TRBJ2-7; D possibly corresponds to TRBD2 (5 bases). V was shortened by 4 bases and J by 6 bases, with 13 bases between the two germline ends. This CDR3 region has 13 residues. Germline loops: CDR1 SNHLY, CDR2 FYNNEI. The CDR3 here is CASSVEVPIEQYF. The CDR3 DNA follows: TGTGCCAGCAGTGTGGAGGTCCCGATCGAGCAGTACTTC.

The chain carries TRBV7-9 and TRBJ2-2; D ambiguous. The germline V gene encodes CDR1 SEHNR and CDR2 FQNEAQ (reference sequence). V was clipped by 5 bases and J by 7 bases, with 20 bases between them. This CDR3 contains 16 residues. The DNA of the CDR3 is TGTGCCAGCAGCGGACCCTCCCACCTTATCATCGGGGAGCTGTTTTTT. Translating gives CASSGPSHLIIGELFF.

V and J are TRBV5-1 and TRBJ2-5, with D perhaps TRBD1 or TRBD2 (5 bases each). Germline V gives CDR1 SGHRS, CDR2 YFSETQ. The CDR3 consists of 15 residues. Trimming took 2 bases from V and 4 from J, leaving 15 bases between them. CDR3 loop: CASSFVLDGGETQYF. The CDR3 DNA follows: TGCGCCAGCAGCTTCGTACTTGATGGGGGAGAGACCCAGTACTTC. Drawing the rest from reference TRBV5-1 and TRBJ2-5, the complete variable domain is KAGVTQTPRYLIKTRGQQVTLSCSPISGHRSVSWYQQTPGQGLQFLFEYFSETQRNKGNFPGRFSGRQFSNSRSEMNVSTLELGDSALYLCASSFVLDGGETQYFGPGTRLLVL.

The rearrangement links TRBV19 to TRBJ2-3, with 10 bases that match TRBD1. CDR1 LNHDA and CDR2 SQIVND come from the germline V gene (reference sequence). The CDR3 covers 13 residues. The junction had 7 bases not matched to a gene; V was cut back by 11 bases and J by 5 bases. CDR3 nucleotides: TGTGCCGTCCGGGACAGGGGAAGAGATACGCAGTATTTT. Amino acid sequence: CAVRDRGRDTQYF.

V is TRBV10-3 and J is TRBJ2-6; no definite D call. Germline V gene sequence: CDR1 ENHRY, CDR2 SYGVKD. The CDR3 length is 15 residues. V was shortened by 2 bases and J by 0 bases, with 5 bases between the two germline ends. CDR3 protein: CAISELGSGANVLTF. The CDR3 DNA reads TGTGCCATCAGTGAGCTGGGCTCTGGGGCCAACGTCCTGACTTTC.

This chain joins TRBV29-1 and TRBJ1-2; no clear D gene. The germline CDR1 and CDR2 sequences are SQVTM and ANQGSEA. CDR3 length: 14 residues. Trimming removed 1 base at V and 3 bases at J, with 12 bases between. The CDR3 DNA follows: TGCAGCGTTGAAGGCGGATTAAGCGACTATGGCTACACCTTC. This translates into CSVEGGLSDYGYTF.

The rearrangement joins TRBV19 to TRBJ1-1; a possible D gene is TRBD1 (5 bases). Germline V lookup: CDR1 LNHDA, CDR2 SQIVND (reference sequence). CDR3 size: 15 residues. The ends were cut back, 3 bases at V and 1 base at J, with 12 bases in the middle. The CDR3 reads CASSIPGTANTEAFF. The CDR3 bases are TGTGCCAGTAGTATCCCCGGGACTGCGAACACTGAAGCTTTCTTT. The full variable domain, in which reference TRBV19 and TRBJ1-1 provide the parts outside the CDR3, is DGGITQSPKYLFRKEGQNVTLSCEQNLNHDAMYWYRQDPGQGLRLIYYSQIVNDFQKGDIAEGYSVSREKKESFPLTVTSAQKNPTAFYLCASSIPGTANTEAFFGQGTRLTVV.

In its sample, this clonotype was seen a few times. The chain links TRBV10-3 to TRBJ2-1; a possible D gene is TRBD2 (5 bases). The CDR3 runs to 14 residues. Germline CDR1 is ENHRY and CDR2 is SYGVKD. V lost 4 bases to trimming and J lost 0 bases, with 7 bases between them. CDR3 loop: CAISGGSSYNEQFF. The CDR3 DNA follows: TGTGCCATCAGTGGAGGGAGCTCCTACAATGAGCAGTTCTTC.

This clonotype has more than one count but fewer than ten. A junction end diverges from the germline sequence, so it may reflect a read error. The chain has TRBV6-2 or TRBV6-3 and TRBJ2-1; TRBD2 matches at 7 bases. The germline CDR1 and CDR2 sequences are MNHEY and SVGEGT. This CDR3 is built from 11 residues. For the CDR3, the DNA is TGTGCCAGCAGAGAGTCCGGGAGGCCCGTATTC. Translating gives CASRESGRPVF.

The chain employs TRBV12-3 or TRBV12-4 and TRBJ2-1, with TRBD2 matching 10 bases. The CDR3 runs to 18 residues. Losses at the gene ends were 5 bases for V and 5 bases for J; bases not matched to a gene: 15. The CDR3 DNA follows: TGTGCCAGCAGTCTTTCCGGGACTAGCGCCGCCCCACACAATGAGCAGTTCTTC. This encodes CASSLSGTSAAPHNEQFF.

This clonotype has only a few counts. The gene calls are TRBV7-3 and TRBJ2-3, with 9 positions matching TRBD2. CDR1 and CDR2 from the germline V gene are SGHTA and FQGTGA. The CDR3 runs 15 residues. The J segment lost 7 bases and the V segment lost 5 bases, leaving 10 bases of the junction unmatched. CDR3 protein: CASSPGAGGLHTQYF. The CDR3 nucleotides read TGTGCCAGCAGCCCCGGAGCGGGGGGTCTTCATACGCAGTATTTT.

The chain is built from TRBV7-3 and TRBJ2-3; 10 bases agree with TRBD2. Germline V gene sequence: CDR1 SGHTA, CDR2 FQGTGA. The CDR3 consists of 14 residues. The J segment lost 12 bases and the V segment lost 1 base, leaving 7 bases of the junction unmatched. CDR3 nucleotides: TGTGCCAGCAGCTTAATTGCACTAGCGGGATCCCAGTATTTT. This translates into CASSLIALAGSQYF.

This clonotype was seen a few times. The chain recombines TRBV3-1 with TRBJ2-1; the match to TRBD2 covers 7 bases. With V trimmed by 2 bases and J by 5 bases, 15 bases remained unmatched. Per germline, CDR1 LGHDT and CDR2 YNNKEL (reference sequence). The length of the CDR3 is 18 residues. The CDR3 is CASSQIFFAGARNNEQFF. The DNA of the CDR3 is TGTGCCAGCAGCCAAATTTTCTTCGCGGGAGCGAGGAACAATGAGCAGTTCTTC.

This clonotype was observed a handful of times. The chain is built from TRBV7-9 and TRBJ2-7; D is uncertain. This CDR3 spans 12 amino acids. Trimming pared 5 bases from V and 4 bases from J, leaving 9 bases between. Germline CDR1 reads SEHNR; CDR2 reads FQNEAQ (reference sequence). The CDR3 reads CASSPLPYEQYF. CDR3 nucleotides: TGTGCCAGCAGCCCGCTACCATACGAGCAGTACTTC. Full variable domain (outside the CDR3, taken from reference TRBV7-9 and TRBJ2-7): DTGVSQNPRHKITKRGQNVTFRCDPISEHNRLYWYRQTLGQGPEFLTYFQNEAQLEKSRLLSDRFSAERPKGSFSTLEIQRTEQGDSAMYLCASSPLPYEQYFGPGTRLTVT.

This clonotype has just a few counts. The rearrangement uses TRBV6-5 and TRBJ2-2; tentatively, D is TRBD1 (5 bases). Per the germline V gene, CDR1 is MNHEY and CDR2 is SVGAGI. The CDR3 totals 15 residues. The germline V and J ends were trimmed by 2 bases and 4 bases, with 11 bases remaining between them. The CDR3 bases are TGTGCCAGCAGTTACGGCAGGGCAGTCACCGGGGAGCTGTTTTTT. It codes for CASSYGRAVTGELFF.

The CDR3 here is CSVVTGTVNTGELFF. The CDR3 nucleotides read TGCAGCGTTGTGACTGGGACAGTTAACACCGGGGAGCTGTTTTTT. The V gene is TRBV29-1, the J gene TRBJ2-2; 7 nucleotides align to TRBD1. This CDR3 region has 15 residues. J was trimmed by 2 bases and V by 4 bases; bases with no gene match: 7. Germline assignment: CDR1 SQVTM and CDR2 ANQGSEA.

This clonotype has only a few counts. The rearrangement links TRBV9 to TRBJ2-3, with TRBD2 matching 8 bases. V lost 2 bases, J lost 0 bases, and 11 bases stayed unmatched. This CDR3 has 18 amino acids. Germline V CDR1 and CDR2: SGDLS, YYNGEE. The DNA for the CDR3 is TGTGCCAGCAGCGTCTCCGGGGGGGGCGCAGGGAGCACAGATACGCAGTATTTT. Its protein product is CASSVSGGGAGSTDTQYF.

This chain connects TRBV10-3 to TRBJ2-1; D unclear. The ends were cut back, 0 bases at V and 6 bases at J, with 6 bases in the middle. CDR1 is ENHRY, CDR2 SYGVKD, per germline. This CDR3 has 13 amino acids. CDR3 DNA: TGTGCCATCAGTGAGTCGGGCATCAATGAGCAGTTCTTC. This gives the protein CAISESGINEQFF.

This clonotype came up a few times. The rearrangement joins TRBV4-1 to TRBJ2-1, with D possibly matching TRBD1 (6 bases). Germline values: CDR1 MGHRA, CDR2 YSYEKL. V was cut by 1 base and J by 3 bases, with 10 bases left in between. The CDR3 sequence is 15 residues long. The DNA for the CDR3 is TGCGCCAGCAGCCAAGCCTCAGGGGTCTACAATGAGCAGTTCTTC. Its translation is CASSQASGVYNEQFF.

The CDR3: CSAAWGTARTEAFF. CDR3 in DNA: TGCAGCGCCGCGTGGGGTACAGCGCGCACTGAAGCTTTCTTT. The chain carries TRBV29-1 and TRBJ1-1, with no clear D. Germline V gives CDR1 SQVTM, CDR2 ANQGSEA. V lost 7 bases to trimming and J lost 4 bases, with 19 bases between them. The CDR3 length is 14 residues.